The present T cell receptor beta chain was sequenced within a study of identical twins. In TCRdb, the 5' RACE reads were re-called with MiXCR into one record per CDR3 protein. The table records just under 650,000 distinct CDR3 sequences, around 7.4% of them present only once. Trimming removed 5 bases from V and 0 bases from J; junction bases left unmatched: 20. The germline V gene encodes CDR1 DFQATT and CDR2 SNEGSKA (reference sequence). There are 20 residues in the CDR3. Separately, the same data were catalogued under a study of yellow fever vaccine responses in identical twins.

V gene TRBV20-1 combines with J gene TRBJ2-1, with 9 bases that match TRBD2. Source material: PBMCs. This receptor was obtained from a woman aged 18-29 years in good health. The CDR3 DNA follows: TGCAGTGCTCGCGGAACACGACTAGCGGAACACTTAAGCTCCTACAATGAGCAGTTCTTC. The encoded protein is CSARGTRLAEHLSSYNEQFF.